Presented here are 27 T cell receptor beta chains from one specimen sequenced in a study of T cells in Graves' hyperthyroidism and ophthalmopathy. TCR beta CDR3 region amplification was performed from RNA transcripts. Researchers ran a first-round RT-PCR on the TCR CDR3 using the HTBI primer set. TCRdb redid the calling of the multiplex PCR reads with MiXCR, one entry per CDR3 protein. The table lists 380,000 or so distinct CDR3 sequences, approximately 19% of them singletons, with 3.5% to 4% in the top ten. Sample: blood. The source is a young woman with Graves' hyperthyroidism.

As DNA, the CDR3 is TGTGCCAGCAGCCCCAGGTACAATGAGCAGTTCTTC. Translation: CASSPRYNEQFF. This chain connects TRBV12-3 or TRBV12-4 to TRBJ2-1; D ambiguous. The CDR3 covers 12 residues. The V gene lost 6 bases and the J gene lost 4 bases, with 7 bases spanning the gap.

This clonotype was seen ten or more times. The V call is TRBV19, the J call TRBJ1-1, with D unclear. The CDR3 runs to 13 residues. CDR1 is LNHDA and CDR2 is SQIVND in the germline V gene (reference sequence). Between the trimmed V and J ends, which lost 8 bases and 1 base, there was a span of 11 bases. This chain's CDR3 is CASGETRNTEAFF. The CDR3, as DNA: TGTGCCAGTGGAGAAACGAGGAACACTGAAGCTTTCTTT.

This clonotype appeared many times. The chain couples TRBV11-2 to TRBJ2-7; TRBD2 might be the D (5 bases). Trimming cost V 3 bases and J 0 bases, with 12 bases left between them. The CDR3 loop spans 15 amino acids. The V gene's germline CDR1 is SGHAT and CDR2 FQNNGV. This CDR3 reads CASSFGGGSSYEQYF. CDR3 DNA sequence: TGTGCCAGCAGCTTCGGCGGTGGGAGCTCCTACGAGCAGTACTTC.

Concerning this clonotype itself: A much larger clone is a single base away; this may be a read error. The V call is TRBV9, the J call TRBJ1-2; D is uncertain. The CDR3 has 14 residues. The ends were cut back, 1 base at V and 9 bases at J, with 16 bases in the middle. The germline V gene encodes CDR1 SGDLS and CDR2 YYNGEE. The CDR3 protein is CASSVNIVRYSYTF. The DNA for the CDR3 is TGTGCCAGCAGCGTAAACATAGTCCGATATAGCTACACCTTC.

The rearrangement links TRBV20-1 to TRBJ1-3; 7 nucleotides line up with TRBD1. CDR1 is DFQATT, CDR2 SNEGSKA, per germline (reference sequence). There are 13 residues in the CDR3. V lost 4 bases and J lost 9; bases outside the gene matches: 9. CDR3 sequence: CSAMTGTVITIYF. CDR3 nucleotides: TGCAGTGCTATGACAGGGACTGTAATCACCATATATTTT.

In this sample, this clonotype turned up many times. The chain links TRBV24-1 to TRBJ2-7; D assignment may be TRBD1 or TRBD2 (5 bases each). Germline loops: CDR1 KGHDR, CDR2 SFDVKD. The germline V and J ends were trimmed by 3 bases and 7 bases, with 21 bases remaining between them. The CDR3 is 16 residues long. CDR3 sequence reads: CATSDATTGTISEQYF. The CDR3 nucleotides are TGTGCCACCAGTGATGCGACAACCGGGACCATAAGTGAGCAGTACTTC.

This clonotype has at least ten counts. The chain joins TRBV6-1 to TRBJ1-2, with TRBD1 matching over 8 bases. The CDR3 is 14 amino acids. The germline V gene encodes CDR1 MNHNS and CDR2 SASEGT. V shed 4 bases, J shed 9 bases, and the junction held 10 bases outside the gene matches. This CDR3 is CASSALQGGLRYTF. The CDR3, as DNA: TGTGCCAGCAGTGCATTACAGGGGGGCCTCCGCTACACCTTC.

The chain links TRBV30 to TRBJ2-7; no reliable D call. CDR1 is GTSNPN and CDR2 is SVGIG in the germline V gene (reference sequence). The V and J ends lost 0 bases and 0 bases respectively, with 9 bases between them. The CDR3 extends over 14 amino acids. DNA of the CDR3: TGTGCCTGGAGTGTCCCACCCGACTCCTACGAGCAGTACTTC. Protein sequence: CAWSVPPDSYEQYF. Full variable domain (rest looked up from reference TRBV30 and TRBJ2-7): SQTIHQWPATLVQPVGSPLSLECTVEGTSNPNLYWYRQAAGRGLQLLFYSVGIGQISSEVPQNLSASRPQDRQFILSSKKLLLSDSGFYLCAWSVPPDSYEQYFGPGTRLTVT.

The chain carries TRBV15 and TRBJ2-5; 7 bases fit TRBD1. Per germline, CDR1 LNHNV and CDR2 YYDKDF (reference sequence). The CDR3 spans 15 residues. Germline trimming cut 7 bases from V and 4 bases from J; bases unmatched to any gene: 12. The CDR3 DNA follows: TGTGCCACCAACAGGAAGACAGGGATGGGAGAGACCCAGTACTTC. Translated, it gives CATNRKTGMGETQYF.

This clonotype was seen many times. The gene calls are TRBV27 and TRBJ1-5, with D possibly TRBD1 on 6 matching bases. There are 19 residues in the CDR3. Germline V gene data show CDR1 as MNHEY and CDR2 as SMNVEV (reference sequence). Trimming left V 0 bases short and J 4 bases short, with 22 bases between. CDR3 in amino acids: CASSLSAWGAGIRNQPQHF. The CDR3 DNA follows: TGTGCCAGCAGTTTATCCGCTTGGGGGGCAGGGATTAGGAATCAGCCCCAGCATTTT.

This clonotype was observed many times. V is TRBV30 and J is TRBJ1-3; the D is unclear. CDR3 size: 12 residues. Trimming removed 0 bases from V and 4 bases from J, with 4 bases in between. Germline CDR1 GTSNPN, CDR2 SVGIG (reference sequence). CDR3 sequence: CAWSVRGNTIYF. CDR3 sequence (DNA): TGTGCCTGGAGTGTACGAGGAAACACCATATATTTT.

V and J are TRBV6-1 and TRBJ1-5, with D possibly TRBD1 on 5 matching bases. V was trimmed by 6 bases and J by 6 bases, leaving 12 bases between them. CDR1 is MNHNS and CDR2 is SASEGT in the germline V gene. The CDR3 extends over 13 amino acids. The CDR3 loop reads CASRAGIVQPQHF. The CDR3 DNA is TGTGCCAGCAGGGCAGGGATTGTTCAGCCCCAGCATTTT.

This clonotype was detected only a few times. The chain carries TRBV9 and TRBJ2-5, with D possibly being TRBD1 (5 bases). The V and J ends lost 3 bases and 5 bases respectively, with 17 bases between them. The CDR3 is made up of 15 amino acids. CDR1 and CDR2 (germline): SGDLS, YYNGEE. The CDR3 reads CASSALGAVAETQYF. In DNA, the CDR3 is TGTGCCAGCAGCGCTCTAGGGGCGGTGGCGGAGACCCAGTACTTC.

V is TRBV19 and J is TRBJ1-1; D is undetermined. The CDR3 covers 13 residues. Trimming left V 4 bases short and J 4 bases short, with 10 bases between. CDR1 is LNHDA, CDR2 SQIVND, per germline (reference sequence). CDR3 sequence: CASSRKSTTEAFF. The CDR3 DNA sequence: TGTGCCAGTAGTAGAAAGAGTACCACTGAAGCTTTCTTT.

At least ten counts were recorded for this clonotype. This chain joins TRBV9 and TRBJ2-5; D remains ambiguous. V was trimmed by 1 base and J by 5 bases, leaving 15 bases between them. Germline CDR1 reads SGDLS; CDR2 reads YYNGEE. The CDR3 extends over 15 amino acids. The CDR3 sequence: CASSVYGQMGETQYF. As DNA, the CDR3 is TGTGCCAGCAGCGTATACGGCCAGATGGGGGAGACCCAGTACTTC. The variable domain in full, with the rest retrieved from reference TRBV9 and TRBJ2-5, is DSGVTQTPKHLITATGQRVTLRCSPRSGDLSVYWYQQSLDQGLQFLIQYYNGEERAKGNILERFSAQQFPDLHSELNLSSLELGDSALYFCASSVYGQMGETQYFGPGTRLLVL.

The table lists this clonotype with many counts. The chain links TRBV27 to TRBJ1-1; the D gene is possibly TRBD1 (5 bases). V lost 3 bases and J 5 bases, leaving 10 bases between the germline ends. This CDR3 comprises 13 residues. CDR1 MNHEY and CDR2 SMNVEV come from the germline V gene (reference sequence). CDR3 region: CASSFSRVTEAFF. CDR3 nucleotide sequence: TGTGCCAGCAGTTTCTCCAGGGTGACTGAAGCTTTCTTT.

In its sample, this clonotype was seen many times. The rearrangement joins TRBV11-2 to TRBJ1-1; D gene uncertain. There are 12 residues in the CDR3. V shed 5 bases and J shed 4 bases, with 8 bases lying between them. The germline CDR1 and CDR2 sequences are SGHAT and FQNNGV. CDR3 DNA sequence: TGTGCCAGCAGCCTAGTACGCACTGAAGCTTTCTTT. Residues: CASSLVRTEAFF.

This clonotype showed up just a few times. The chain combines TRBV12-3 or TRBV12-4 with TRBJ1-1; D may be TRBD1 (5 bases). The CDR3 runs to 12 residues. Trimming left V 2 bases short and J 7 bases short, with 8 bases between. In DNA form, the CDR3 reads TGTGCCAGCAGTTTAATGCAGGGTGAAGCTTTCTTT. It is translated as CASSLMQGEAFF.

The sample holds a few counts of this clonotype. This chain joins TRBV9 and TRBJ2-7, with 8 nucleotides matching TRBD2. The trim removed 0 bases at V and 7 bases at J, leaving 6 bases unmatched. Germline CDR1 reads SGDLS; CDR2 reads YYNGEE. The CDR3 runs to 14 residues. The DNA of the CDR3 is TGTGCCAGCAGCGTAGACGTAGTAGCGGGAGAGCAGTACTTC. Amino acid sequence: CASSVDVVAGEQYF.

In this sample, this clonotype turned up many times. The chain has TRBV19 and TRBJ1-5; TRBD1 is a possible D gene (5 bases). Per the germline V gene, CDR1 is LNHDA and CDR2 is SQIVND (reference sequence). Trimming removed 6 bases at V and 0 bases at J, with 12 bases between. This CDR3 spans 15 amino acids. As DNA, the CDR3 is TGTGCCAGTAGAGGAGGGGATTATAGCAATCAGCCCCAGCATTTT. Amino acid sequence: CASRGGDYSNQPQHF.

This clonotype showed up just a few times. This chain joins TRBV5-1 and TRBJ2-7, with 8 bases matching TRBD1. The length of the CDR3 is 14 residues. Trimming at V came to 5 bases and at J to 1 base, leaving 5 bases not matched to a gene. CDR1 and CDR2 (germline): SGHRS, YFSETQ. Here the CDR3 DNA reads TGCGCCAGCAGGTCGACAGGGGCTTCCTACGAGCAGTACTTC. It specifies CASRSTGASYEQYF.

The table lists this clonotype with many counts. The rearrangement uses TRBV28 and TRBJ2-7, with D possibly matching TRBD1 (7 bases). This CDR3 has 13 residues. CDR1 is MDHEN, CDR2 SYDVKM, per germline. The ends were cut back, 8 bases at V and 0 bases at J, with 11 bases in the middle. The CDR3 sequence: CASQGGISYEQYF. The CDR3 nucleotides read TGTGCCAGCCAGGGGGGAATCTCCTACGAGCAGTACTTC.

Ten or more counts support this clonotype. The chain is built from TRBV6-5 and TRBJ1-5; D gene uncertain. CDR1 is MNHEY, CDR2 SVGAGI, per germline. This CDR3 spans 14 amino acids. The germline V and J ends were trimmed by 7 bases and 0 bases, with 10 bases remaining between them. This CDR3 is CASIFGVSNQPQHF. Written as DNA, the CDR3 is TGTGCCAGCATTTTTGGGGTTAGCAATCAGCCCCAGCATTTT.

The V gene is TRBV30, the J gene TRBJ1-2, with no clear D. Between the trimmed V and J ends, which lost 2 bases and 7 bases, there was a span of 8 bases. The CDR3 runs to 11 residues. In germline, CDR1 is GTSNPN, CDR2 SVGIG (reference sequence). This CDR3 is CAWSRASGYTF. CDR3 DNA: TGTGCCTGGAGTAGGGCGTCTGGCTACACCTTC.

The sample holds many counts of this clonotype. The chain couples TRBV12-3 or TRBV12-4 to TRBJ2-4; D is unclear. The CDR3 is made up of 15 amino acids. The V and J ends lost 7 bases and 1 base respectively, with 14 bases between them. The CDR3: CASTKSFQAKNIQYF. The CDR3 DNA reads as TGTGCCAGCACTAAATCTTTCCAGGCCAAAAACATTCAGTACTTC.

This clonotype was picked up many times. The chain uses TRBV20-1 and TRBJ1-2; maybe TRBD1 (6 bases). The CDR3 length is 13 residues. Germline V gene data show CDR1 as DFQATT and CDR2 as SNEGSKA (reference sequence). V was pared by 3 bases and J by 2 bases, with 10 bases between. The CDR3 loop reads CSASQGQNYGYTF. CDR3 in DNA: TGCAGTGCTAGTCAGGGGCAAAACTATGGCTACACCTTC.

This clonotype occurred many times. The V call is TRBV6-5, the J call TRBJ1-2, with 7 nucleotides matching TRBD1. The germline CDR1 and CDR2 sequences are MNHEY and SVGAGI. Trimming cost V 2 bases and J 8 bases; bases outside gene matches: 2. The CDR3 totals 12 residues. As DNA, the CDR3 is TGTGCCAGCAGTTACGACAGGGACGGCTACACCTTC. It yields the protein CASSYDRDGYTF.